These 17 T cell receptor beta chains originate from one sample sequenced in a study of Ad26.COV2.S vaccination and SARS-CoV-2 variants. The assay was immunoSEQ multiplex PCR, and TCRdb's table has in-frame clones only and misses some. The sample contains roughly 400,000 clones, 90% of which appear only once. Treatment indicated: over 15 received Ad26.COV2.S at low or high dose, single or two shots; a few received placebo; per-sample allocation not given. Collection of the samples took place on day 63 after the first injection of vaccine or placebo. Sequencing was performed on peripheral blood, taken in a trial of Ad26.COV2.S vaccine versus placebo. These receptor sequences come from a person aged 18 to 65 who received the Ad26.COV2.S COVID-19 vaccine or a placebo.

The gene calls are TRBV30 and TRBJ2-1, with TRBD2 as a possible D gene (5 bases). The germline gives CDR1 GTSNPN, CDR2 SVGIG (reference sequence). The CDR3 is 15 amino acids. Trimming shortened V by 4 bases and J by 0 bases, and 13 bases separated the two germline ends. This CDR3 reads CAWKRGSGSYNEQFF. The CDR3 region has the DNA TGTGCCTGGAAAAGAGGGTCGGGCTCCTACAATGAGCAGTTCTTC.

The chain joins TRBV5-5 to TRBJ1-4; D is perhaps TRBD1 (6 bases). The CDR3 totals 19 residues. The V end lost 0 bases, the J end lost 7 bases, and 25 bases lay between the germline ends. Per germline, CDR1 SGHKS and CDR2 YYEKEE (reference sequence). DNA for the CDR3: TGTGCCAGCAGCTTGGATAATCAGGGGTGGGGTATTCCGGGTGAAAAACTGTTTTTT. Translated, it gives CASSLDNQGWGIPGEKLFF. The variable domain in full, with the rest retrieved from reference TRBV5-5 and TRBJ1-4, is DAGVTQSPTHLIKTRGQQVTLRCSPISGHKSVSWYQQVLGQGPQFIFQYYEKEERGRGNFPDRFSARQFPNYSSELNVNALLLGDSALYLCASSLDNQGWGIPGEKLFFGSGTQLSVL.

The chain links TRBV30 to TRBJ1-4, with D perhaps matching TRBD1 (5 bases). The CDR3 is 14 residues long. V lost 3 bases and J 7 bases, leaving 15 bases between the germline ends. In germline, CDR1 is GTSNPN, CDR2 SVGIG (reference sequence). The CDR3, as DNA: TGTGCCTGGAGCCGACAGTCGCAGGGTGAAAAACTGTTTTTT. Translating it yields CAWSRQSQGEKLFF. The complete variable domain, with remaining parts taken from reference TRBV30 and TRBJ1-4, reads SQTIHQWPATLVQPVGSPLSLECTVEGTSNPNLYWYRQAAGRGLQLLFYSVGIGQISSEVPQNLSASRPQDRQFILSSKKLLLSDSGFYLCAWSRQSQGEKLFFGSGTQLSVL.

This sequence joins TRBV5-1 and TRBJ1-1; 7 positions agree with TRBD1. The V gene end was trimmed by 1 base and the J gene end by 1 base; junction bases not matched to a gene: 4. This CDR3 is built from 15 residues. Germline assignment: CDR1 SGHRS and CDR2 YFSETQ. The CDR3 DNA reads TGCGCCAGCAGCTTGATGGGACAGACGAACACTGAAGCTTTCTTT. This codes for CASSLMGQTNTEAFF.

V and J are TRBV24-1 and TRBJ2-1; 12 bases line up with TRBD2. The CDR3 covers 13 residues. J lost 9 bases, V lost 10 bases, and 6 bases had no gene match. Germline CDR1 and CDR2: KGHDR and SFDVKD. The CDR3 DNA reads TGTGCCACTGAGCCGGGACTAGCGGGTGAGCAGTTCTTC. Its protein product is CATEPGLAGEQFF.

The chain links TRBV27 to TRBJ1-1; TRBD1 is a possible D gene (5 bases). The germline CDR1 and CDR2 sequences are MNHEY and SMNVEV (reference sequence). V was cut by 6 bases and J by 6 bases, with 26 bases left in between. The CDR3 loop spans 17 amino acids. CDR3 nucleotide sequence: TGTGCCAGCAGCCCTAAATGGTCGTACGTGGGGACGCCTGAAGCTTTCTTT. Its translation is CASSPKWSYVGTPEAFF.

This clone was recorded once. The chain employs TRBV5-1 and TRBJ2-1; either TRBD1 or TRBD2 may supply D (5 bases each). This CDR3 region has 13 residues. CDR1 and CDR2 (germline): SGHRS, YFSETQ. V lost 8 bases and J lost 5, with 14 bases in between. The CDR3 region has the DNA TGCGCCAGTTTCCCGGGGCTAAACAATGAGCAGTTCTTC. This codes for CASFPGLNNEQFF.

The CDR3 protein is CASSQDIGGYEQYF. The CDR3 coding sequence is TGCGCCAGCAGCCAAGATATCGGGGGTTACGAGCAGTACTTC. The rearrangement links TRBV4-3 to TRBJ2-7; D may be TRBD2 (6 bases). Germline CDR1 LGHNA, CDR2 YSLEER. The CDR3 is made up of 14 amino acids. Trimming stripped 0 bases from V and 4 bases from J, with 10 bases between.

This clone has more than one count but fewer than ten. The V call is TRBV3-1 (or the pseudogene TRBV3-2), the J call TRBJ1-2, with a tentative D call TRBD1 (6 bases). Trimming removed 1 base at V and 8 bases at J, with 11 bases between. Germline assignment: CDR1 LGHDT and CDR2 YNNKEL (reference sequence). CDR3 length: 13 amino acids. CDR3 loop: CASSQVAGVGYTF. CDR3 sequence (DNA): TGTGCCAGCAGCCAAGTAGCAGGGGTCGGCTACACCTTC.

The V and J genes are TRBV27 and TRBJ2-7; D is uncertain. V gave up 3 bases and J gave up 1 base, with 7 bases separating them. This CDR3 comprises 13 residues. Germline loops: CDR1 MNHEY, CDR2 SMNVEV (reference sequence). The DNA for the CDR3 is TGTGCCAGCAGTTTTGACGGGTCCTACGAGCAGTACTTC. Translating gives CASSFDGSYEQYF.

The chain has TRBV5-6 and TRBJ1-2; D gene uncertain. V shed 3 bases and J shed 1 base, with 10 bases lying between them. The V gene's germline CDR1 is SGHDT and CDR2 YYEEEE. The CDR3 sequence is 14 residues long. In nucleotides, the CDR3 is TGTGCCAGCAGCTACGGCAGCATTAACTATGGCTACACCTTC. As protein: CASSYGSINYGYTF.

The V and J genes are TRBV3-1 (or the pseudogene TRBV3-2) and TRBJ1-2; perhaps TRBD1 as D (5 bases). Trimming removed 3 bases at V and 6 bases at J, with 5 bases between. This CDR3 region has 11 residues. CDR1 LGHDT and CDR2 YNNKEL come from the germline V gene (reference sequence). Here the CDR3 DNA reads TGTGCCAGCAGCCAGGGGGATGGCTACACCTTC. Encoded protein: CASSQGDGYTF.

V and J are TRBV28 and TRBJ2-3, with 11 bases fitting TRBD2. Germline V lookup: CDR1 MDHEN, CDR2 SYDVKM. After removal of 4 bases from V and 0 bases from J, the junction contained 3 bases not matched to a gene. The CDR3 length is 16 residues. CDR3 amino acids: CASSSGLAVSTDTQYF. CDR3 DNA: TGTGCCAGCAGTTCGGGACTAGCGGTTAGCACAGATACGCAGTATTTT. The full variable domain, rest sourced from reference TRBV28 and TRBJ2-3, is DVKVTQSSRYLVKRTGEKVFLECVQDMDHENMFWYRQDPGLGLRLIYFSYDVKMKEKGDIPEGYSVSREKKERFSLILESASTNQTSMYLCASSSGLAVSTDTQYFGPGTRLTVL.

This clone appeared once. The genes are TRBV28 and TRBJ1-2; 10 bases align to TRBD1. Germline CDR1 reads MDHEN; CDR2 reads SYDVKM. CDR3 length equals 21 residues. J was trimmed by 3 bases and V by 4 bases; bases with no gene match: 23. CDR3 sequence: CASSYFISDGLDRGPDYGYTF. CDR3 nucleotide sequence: TGTGCCAGCAGTTATTTTATTTCCGATGGGTTAGACAGGGGGCCGGACTATGGCTACACCTTC.

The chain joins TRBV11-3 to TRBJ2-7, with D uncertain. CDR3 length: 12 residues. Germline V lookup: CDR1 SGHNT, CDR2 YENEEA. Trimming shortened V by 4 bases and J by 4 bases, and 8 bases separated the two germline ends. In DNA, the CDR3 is TGTGCCAGCAGCTCCGAAGGATACGAGCAGTACTTC. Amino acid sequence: CASSSEGYEQYF.

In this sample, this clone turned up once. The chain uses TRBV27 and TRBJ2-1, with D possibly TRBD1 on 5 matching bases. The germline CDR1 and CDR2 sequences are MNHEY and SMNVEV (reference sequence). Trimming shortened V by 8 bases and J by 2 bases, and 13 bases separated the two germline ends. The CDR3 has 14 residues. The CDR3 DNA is TGTGCCAGCGCCGTGACGACAGCCTACAATGAGCAGTTCTTC. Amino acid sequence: CASAVTTAYNEQFF.

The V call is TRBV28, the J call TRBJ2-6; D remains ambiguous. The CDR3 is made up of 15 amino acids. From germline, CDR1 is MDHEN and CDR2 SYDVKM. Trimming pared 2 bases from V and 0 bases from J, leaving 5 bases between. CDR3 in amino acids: CASSLLGSGANVLTF. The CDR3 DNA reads TGTGCCAGCAGTTTACTGGGCTCTGGGGCCAACGTCCTGACTTTC.